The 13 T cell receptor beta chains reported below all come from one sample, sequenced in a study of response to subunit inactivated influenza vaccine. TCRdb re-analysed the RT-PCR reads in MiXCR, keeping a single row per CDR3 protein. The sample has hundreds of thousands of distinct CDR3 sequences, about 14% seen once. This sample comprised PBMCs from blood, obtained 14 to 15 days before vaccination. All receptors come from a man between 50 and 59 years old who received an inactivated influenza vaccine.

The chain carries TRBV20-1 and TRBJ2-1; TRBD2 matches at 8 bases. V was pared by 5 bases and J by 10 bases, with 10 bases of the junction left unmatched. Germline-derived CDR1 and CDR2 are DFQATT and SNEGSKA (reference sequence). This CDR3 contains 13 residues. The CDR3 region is CSAGGTRVREQFF. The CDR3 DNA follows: TGCAGTGCTGGGGGGACTAGAGTCCGCGAGCAGTTCTTC.

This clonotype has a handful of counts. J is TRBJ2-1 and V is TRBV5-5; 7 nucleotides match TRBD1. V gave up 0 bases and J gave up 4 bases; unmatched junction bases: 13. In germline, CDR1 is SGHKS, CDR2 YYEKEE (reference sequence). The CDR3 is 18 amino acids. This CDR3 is CASSLAGTAGGKYNEQFF. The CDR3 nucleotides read TGTGCCAGCAGCTTGGCGGGAACCGCAGGGGGTAAATACAATGAGCAGTTCTTC. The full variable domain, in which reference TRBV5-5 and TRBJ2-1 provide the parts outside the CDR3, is DAGVTQSPTHLIKTRGQQVTLRCSPISGHKSVSWYQQVLGQGPQFIFQYYEKEERGRGNFPDRFSARQFPNYSSELNVNALLLGDSALYLCASSLAGTAGGKYNEQFFGPGTRLTVL.

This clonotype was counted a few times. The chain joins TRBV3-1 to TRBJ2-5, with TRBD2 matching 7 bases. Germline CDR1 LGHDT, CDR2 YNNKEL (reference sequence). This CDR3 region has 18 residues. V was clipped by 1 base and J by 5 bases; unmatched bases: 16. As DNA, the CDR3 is TGTGCCAGCAGCCAAGCCCTACCCCTAGCGGAGGGAGGGGAGACCCAGTACTTC. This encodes CASSQALPLAEGGETQYF.

CDR3 sequence (DNA): TGTGCCAGCAGGCGAACCGGGACAGCTCACACTGAAGCTTTCTTT. Protein sequence: CASRRTGTAHTEAFF. The chain has TRBV28 and TRBJ1-1; 7 positions agree with TRBD1. This CDR3 is built from 15 residues. Germline-derived CDR1 and CDR2 are MDHEN and SYDVKM. J gave up 3 bases and V 6 bases, and 10 bases lay outside the gene matches.

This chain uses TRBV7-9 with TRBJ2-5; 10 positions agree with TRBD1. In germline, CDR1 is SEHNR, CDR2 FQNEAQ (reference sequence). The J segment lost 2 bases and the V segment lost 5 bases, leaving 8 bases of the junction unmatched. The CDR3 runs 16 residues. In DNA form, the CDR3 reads TGTGCCAGCAGCCGTATCCGGGACAGGGGTCAAGAGACCCAGTACTTC. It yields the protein CASSRIRDRGQETQYF.

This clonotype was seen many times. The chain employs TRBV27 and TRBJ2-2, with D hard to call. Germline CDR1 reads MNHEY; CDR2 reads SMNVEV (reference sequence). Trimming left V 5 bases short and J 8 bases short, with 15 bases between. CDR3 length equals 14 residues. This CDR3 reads CASSHRGQRGELFF. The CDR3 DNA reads TGTGCCAGCAGTCACAGAGGTCAGAGGGGGGAGCTGTTTTTT.

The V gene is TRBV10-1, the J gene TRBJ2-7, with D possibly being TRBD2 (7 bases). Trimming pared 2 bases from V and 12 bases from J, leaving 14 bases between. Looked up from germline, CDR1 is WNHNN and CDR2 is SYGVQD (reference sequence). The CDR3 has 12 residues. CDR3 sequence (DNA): TGCGCCAGCAGTGAGGCGGGGGCTCCCGTGTACTTC. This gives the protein CASSEAGAPVYF.

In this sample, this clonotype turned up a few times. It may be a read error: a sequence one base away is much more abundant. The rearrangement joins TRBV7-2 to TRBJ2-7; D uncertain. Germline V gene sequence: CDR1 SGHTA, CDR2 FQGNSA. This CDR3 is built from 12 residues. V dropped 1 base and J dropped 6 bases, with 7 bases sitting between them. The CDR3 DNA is TGTGCCAGCAGCTTAGTTGGATCCGAGCAGTACTTC. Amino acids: CASSLVGSEQYF.

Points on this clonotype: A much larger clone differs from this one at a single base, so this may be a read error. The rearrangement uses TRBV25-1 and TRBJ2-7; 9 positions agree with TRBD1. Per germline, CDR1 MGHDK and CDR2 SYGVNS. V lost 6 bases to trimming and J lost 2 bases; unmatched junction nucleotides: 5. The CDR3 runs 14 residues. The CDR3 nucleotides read TGTGCCAGCAGGGCCGGGACAGGGCCCTACGAGCAGTACTTC. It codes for CASRAGTGPYEQYF.

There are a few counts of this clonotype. The CDR3 bases are TGCGCCAGCAGCTTTTTCAGGGGCCCCTACGAGCAGTACTTC. This sequence encodes CASSFFRGPYEQYF. The rearrangement uses TRBV5-1 and TRBJ2-7; maybe TRBD1 (6 bases). CDR1 and CDR2 (germline): SGHRS, YFSETQ. The CDR3 covers 14 residues. Trimming cost V 2 bases and J 2 bases, with 11 bases left between them.

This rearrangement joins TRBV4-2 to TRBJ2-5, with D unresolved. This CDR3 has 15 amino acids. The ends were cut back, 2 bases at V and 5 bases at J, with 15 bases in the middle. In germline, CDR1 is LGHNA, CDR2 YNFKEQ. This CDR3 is CASSQTESGQETQYF. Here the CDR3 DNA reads TGTGCCAGCAGCCAAACGGAGAGTGGGCAGGAGACCCAGTACTTC.

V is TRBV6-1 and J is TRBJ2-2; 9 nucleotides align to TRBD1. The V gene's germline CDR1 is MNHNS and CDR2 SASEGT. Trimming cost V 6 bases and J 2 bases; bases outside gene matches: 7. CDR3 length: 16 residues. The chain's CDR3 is CASSPHRGQNTGELFF. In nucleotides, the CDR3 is TGTGCCAGCAGCCCCCACAGGGGGCAAAACACCGGGGAGCTGTTTTTT.

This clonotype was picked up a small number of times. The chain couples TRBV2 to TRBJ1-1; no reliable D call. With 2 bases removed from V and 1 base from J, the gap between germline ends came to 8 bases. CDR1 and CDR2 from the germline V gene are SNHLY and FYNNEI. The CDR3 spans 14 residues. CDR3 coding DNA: TGTGCCAGCAGTGAATGGTCAGCGAACACTGAAGCTTTCTTT. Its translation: CASSEWSANTEAFF. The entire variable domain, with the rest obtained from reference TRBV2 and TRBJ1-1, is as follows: EPEVTQTPSHQVTQMGQEVILRCVPISNHLYFYWYRQILGQKVEFLVSFYNNEISEKSEIFDDQFSVERPDGSNFTLKIRSTKLEDSAMYFCASSEWSANTEAFFGQGTRLTVV.